This passage covers 11 T cell receptor beta chains from one sample sequenced in a study. Cells sorted as Tregs were CD4+, CD25+ and CD127-/low. TCRdb re-derived calls from the 5' RACE reads in MiXCR, one entry per CDR3 protein. The repertoire holds more than 55,000 distinct CDR3 sequences, with 26% as singletons. Sequenced material: tumor-infiltrating Tregs sorted from the breast tumor. The origin of the receptors is a female donor with breast cancer.

This clonotype was observed a few times. The rearrangement links TRBV20-1 to TRBJ2-3, with a tentative D call TRBD2 (7 bases). CDR1 is DFQATT and CDR2 is SNEGSKA in the germline V gene (reference sequence). The ends were cut back, 3 bases at V and 6 bases at J, with 16 bases in the middle. CDR3 length equals 14 residues. The CDR3 DNA reads as TGCAGTGCTAGGAGAGGGGGGGCGATGGATACGCAGTATTTT. Protein: CSARRGGAMDTQYF.

This clonotype was recorded many times. This chain links TRBV7-8 with TRBJ2-4; 14 bases agree with TRBD2. Per germline, CDR1 SGHVS and CDR2 FQNEAQ. The trim removed 5 bases at V and 2 bases at J, leaving 14 bases unmatched. The CDR3 is 20 amino acids. CDR3: CASSIVAGGLAGASKNIQYF. The CDR3 nucleotides read TGTGCCAGCAGCATAGTAGCAGGGGGACTAGCGGGAGCGTCCAAAAACATTCAGTACTTC.

The chain carries TRBV4-2 and TRBJ2-1, with 9 bases matching TRBD2. Germline lookup yields CDR1 LGHNA and CDR2 YNFKEQ. This CDR3 contains 17 residues. V trimming: 0 bases; J trimming: 7 bases; junction bases outside the gene matches: 10. CDR3 sequence reads: CASSQDPRNSGRNEQFF. DNA for the CDR3: TGTGCCAGCAGCCAAGATCCGAGGAATAGCGGGAGAAATGAGCAGTTCTTC.

This clonotype appeared a few times. The chain joins TRBV20-1 to TRBJ2-7; 9 bases line up with TRBD1. There are 15 residues in the CDR3. Germline CDR1 DFQATT, CDR2 SNEGSKA (reference sequence). After removal of 2 bases from V and 4 bases from J, the junction contained 9 bases not matched to a gene. The CDR3 DNA follows: TGCAGTGCTAGAAAACCGGGACAGGGTAGATACGAGCAGTACTTC. Translated: CSARKPGQGRYEQYF.

J is TRBJ1-2 and V is TRBV12-3 or TRBV12-4, with 8 bases aligning to TRBD1. V lost 3 bases to trimming and J lost 7 bases; unmatched junction nucleotides: 4. The CDR3 runs 13 residues. DNA for the CDR3: TGTGCCAGCAGTTTTCAGGGGGCTTCTGGCTACACCTTC. Translation gives CASSFQGASGYTF.

This clonotype was detected many times. The rearrangement uses TRBV5-6 and TRBJ2-3; 13 nucleotides agree with TRBD2. Per the germline V gene, CDR1 is SGHDT and CDR2 is YYEEEE. The CDR3 has 18 residues. The trim removed 3 bases at V and 2 bases at J, leaving 9 bases unmatched. The CDR3 DNA reads as TGTGCCAGCAGCTCTCTCTTGACTAGCGGGAGGACCACAGATACGCAGTATTTT. Protein sequence: CASSSLLTSGRTTDTQYF.

This clonotype was counted a few times. The rearrangement joins TRBV7-3 to TRBJ2-3; no clear D gene. The CDR3 is 15 residues long. From germline, CDR1 is SGHTA and CDR2 FQGTGA. Trimming removed 2 bases at V and 2 bases at J, with 11 bases between. The CDR3 region has the DNA TGTGCCAGCAGCTTAGGTCGGTTACCCACAGATACGCAGTATTTT. Translating it yields CASSLGRLPTDTQYF.

This clonotype occurred a few times. The V call is TRBV5-5, the J call TRBJ2-7; 11 bases match TRBD2. The germline gives CDR1 SGHKS, CDR2 YYEKEE (reference sequence). Trimming took 0 bases from V and 2 from J; bases not matched to a gene: 1. The CDR3 covers 15 residues. The CDR3 region is CASSLGLAGTYEQYF. Written as DNA, the CDR3 is TGTGCCAGCAGCTTGGGACTAGCGGGAACCTACGAGCAGTACTTC.

This clonotype was recorded many times. The rearrangement links TRBV3-1 to TRBJ1-2, with D unclear. CDR1 and CDR2 (germline): LGHDT, YNNKEL (reference sequence). This CDR3 has 15 residues. V lost 0 bases and J lost 2, with 10 bases in between. CDR3: CASSQEVMGNYGYTF. CDR3 DNA sequence: TGTGCCAGCAGCCAAGAGGTGATGGGGAACTATGGCTACACCTTC.

Remarks on this clonotype: A single base separates this from a much larger clone, so it may be a read error. The CDR3 ends on some other residue instead of the conserved phenylalanine or tryptophan, so this is likely a read error. The V gene is TRBV5-1, the J gene TRBJ2-3; TRBD2 matches 7 bases. The CDR3 loop spans 12 amino acids. V was pared by 4 bases and J by 7 bases, with 3 bases of the junction left unmatched. Germline assignment: CDR1 SGHRS and CDR2 YFSETQ. This chain's CDR3 is CASSPRGYTQYV. The CDR3 nucleotides are TGCGCCAGCAGCCCGCGGGGGTATACGCAGTATGTT.

Of note for this clonotype: Because the CDR3 is missing its conserved closing phenylalanine or tryptophan, this is likely a read error. The V call is TRBV6-1, the J call TRBJ2-7; no definite D call. This CDR3 is built from 16 residues. The V end was cut by 0 bases, the J end by 1 base, with 13 bases between. The V gene's germline CDR1 is MNHNS and CDR2 SASEGT. The CDR3 DNA reads as TGTGCCAGCAGTGAAGCGCATAGCCCTATTTCCTACGAGCAGTACCTC. This encodes CASSEAHSPISYEQYL.